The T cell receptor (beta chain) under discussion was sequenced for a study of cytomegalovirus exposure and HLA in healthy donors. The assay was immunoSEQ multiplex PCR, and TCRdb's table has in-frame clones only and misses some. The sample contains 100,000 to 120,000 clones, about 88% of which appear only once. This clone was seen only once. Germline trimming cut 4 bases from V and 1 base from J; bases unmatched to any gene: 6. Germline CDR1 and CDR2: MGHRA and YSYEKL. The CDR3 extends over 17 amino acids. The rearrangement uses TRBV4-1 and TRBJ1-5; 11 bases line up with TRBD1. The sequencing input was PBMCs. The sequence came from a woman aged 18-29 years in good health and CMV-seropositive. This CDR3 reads CASSPGTGGLSNQPQHF. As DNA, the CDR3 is TGCGCCAGCAGCCCCGGGACAGGGGGTTTAAGCAATCAGCCCCAGCATTTT.